This entry lists 10 T cell receptor beta chains sequenced from one sample in a study of T-cell memory formation after mild COVID-19. One entry per CDR3 protein, called by TCRdb with MiXCR from the 5' RACE reads. The data hold 150,000 to 200,000 distinct CDR3 sequences, with around 15% observed a single time. The sequenced material came from PBMCs or a T cell subset sorted from them (not recorded which). These receptors all stem from an adult woman who had mild COVID-19 (a few samples of this study predate the infection). Cell type and time point are not known.

J is TRBJ2-5 and V is TRBV5-1, with a tentative D call TRBD1 (6 bases). This CDR3 has 14 residues. Per the germline V gene, CDR1 is SGHRS and CDR2 is YFSETQ. V shed 0 bases and J shed 1 base, with 7 bases lying between them. CDR3 residues: CASSLEDSQETQYF. CDR3 nucleotides: TGCGCCAGCAGCTTGGAGGACAGCCAAGAGACCCAGTACTTC.

This sequence joins TRBV19 and TRBJ1-1, with 7 nucleotides matching TRBD1. With 8 bases clipped from V and 5 bases from J, the junction kept 11 bases outside the gene matches. Germline V CDR1 and CDR2: LNHDA, SQIVND (reference sequence). This CDR3 contains 14 residues. The DNA of the CDR3 is TGTGCCAGTCGCAGGGGAACAGGGGTGACTGAAGCTTTCTTT. This encodes CASRRGTGVTEAFF.

This clonotype showed up just a few times. The V call is TRBV7-2, the J call TRBJ2-7; D perhaps matches TRBD2 (5 bases). CDR1 and CDR2 from the germline V gene are SGHTA and FQGNSA. The CDR3 is 15 amino acids. Trimming left V 5 bases short and J 1 base short, with 15 bases between. CDR3 in amino acids: CASSPSRAVSYEQYF. The CDR3 DNA reads as TGTGCCAGCAGCCCTAGCCGGGCCGTTTCCTACGAGCAGTACTTC.

The chain has TRBV7-6 and TRBJ2-1, with 10 bases lining up with TRBD2. CDR1 and CDR2 (germline): SGHVS, FNYEAQ. The CDR3 is made up of 17 amino acids. The J segment lost 4 bases and the V segment lost 0 bases, leaving 6 bases of the junction unmatched. CDR3 nucleotide sequence: TGTGCCAGCAGCTTAGCCCTAGCGGGAGAGCAGTACAATGAGCAGTTCTTC. The encoded protein is CASSLALAGEQYNEQFF.

J is TRBJ1-4 and V is TRBV29-1; 7 nucleotides match TRBD1. Germline CDR1 reads SQVTM; CDR2 reads ANQGSEA. The CDR3 length is 14 residues. The J segment lost 8 bases and the V segment lost 6 bases, leaving 12 bases of the junction unmatched. CDR3 nucleotides: TGCAGCGTCTTACAAGGGGGCGCGGGGGAAAAACTGTTTTTT. Translating it yields CSVLQGGAGEKLFF. The variable domain in full, completed from reference TRBV29-1 and TRBJ1-4, reads SAVISQKPSRDICQRGTSLTIQCQVDSQVTMMFWYRQQPGQSLTLIATANQGSEATYESGFVIDKFPISRPNLTFSTLTVSNMSPEDSSIYLCSVLQGGAGEKLFFGSGTQLSVL.

This clonotype was counted only a few times. This sequence joins TRBV7-9 and TRBJ2-3, with 7 bases matching TRBD1. J lost 2 bases, V lost 5 bases, and 13 bases had no gene match. This CDR3 has 17 residues. CDR1 is SEHNR, CDR2 FQNEAQ, per germline (reference sequence). CDR3 nucleotide sequence: TGTGCCAGCAGCCCCCTTAGACAGGGTCTTGACACAGATACGCAGTATTTT. Residues: CASSPLRQGLDTDTQYF.

The rearrangement joins TRBV4-1 to TRBJ1-3, with D hard to call. Trimming shortened V by 4 bases and J by 0 bases, and 7 bases separated the two germline ends. This CDR3 is 14 amino acids long. CDR1 is MGHRA and CDR2 is YSYEKL in the germline V gene. CDR3 bases: TGCGCCAGCAGCCTCCGTAACTCTGGAAACACCATATATTTT. Its translation: CASSLRNSGNTIYF.

This clonotype came up a few times. The chain uses TRBV12-3 or TRBV12-4 and TRBJ2-1; 8 nucleotides agree with TRBD1. Trimming cost V 5 bases and J 10 bases; bases outside gene matches: 4. This CDR3 is built from 12 residues. The CDR3 loop is CASSRTGLEQFF. The CDR3 nucleotides are TGTGCCAGCAGTAGGACAGGGTTAGAGCAGTTCTTC.

V gene TRBV14 combines with J gene TRBJ2-7; perhaps TRBD1 as D (6 bases). The germline V and J ends were trimmed by 4 bases and 2 bases, with 18 bases remaining between them. The CDR3 contains 16 residues. The germline CDR1 and CDR2 sequences are SGHDN and FVKESK. The CDR3, as DNA: TGTGCCAGCAGCCGATGGGGTCAGGGGTCGACCTACGAGCAGTACTTC. Protein product: CASSRWGQGSTYEQYF.

The chain combines TRBV24-1 with TRBJ2-2; TRBD1 matches 9 bases. V lost 4 bases to trimming and J lost 2 bases; unmatched junction nucleotides: 7. The CDR3 is made up of 17 amino acids. CDR1 and CDR2 from the germline V gene are KGHDR and SFDVKD. CDR3 in DNA: TGTGCCACCAGTGACCCCGTACAGGGGGCAAACACCGGGGAGCTGTTTTTT. Amino acid sequence: CATSDPVQGANTGELFF.